These T cell receptor beta chains were read from a single sample in a study of metastatic and nonmetastatic thyroid tumors. TCRdb redid the clone calls on the PCR reads using MiXCR. The repertoire holds approximately 38,000 clones, with roughly 26% as singletons. Sample: blood. The receptors here all came from a female donor with papillary thyroid cancer or a benign thyroid nodule (not recorded which). Some clones in this sample may be carry-over from other donors' samples. Each CDR3 is given with its conserved first and last residue. Each record gives: J gene, CDR3 length, V gene, clone size, D gene, CDR3 protein, CDR3 DNA. A D gene is named only where the DNA matches it firmly. Clone size is shown for a subset of rows, as once, few, many or a class of expanded clone.

J: TRBJ2-2; length: 13; V: TRBV24-1; size: few; D: NA; CDR3: CASRGDGTGELFF; DNA: TGTGCCTCCCGCGGGGACGGGACCGGGGAGCTGTTTTTT
J: TRBJ2-7; length: 14; V: TRBV5-1; size: many; D: TRBD1; CDR3: CASSPGTGHYEQYF; DNA: TGCGCCAGCAGTCCCGGGACAGGGCACTACGAGCAGTACTTC
J: TRBJ2-3; length: 15; V: TRBV6-1; size: many; D: TRBD2; CDR3: CASSETWLAGDTQYF; DNA: TGTGCCAGCAGTGAAACGTGGCTAGCGGGAGATACGCAGTATTTT
J: TRBJ2-3; length: 16; V: TRBV20-1; size: NA; D: TRBD2; CDR3: CSASGLAGVIIYTQYF; DNA: TGCAGTGCGTCGGGACTAGCGGGAGTCATAATATATACGCAGTATTTT
J: TRBJ2-7; length: 13; V: TRBV30; size: NA; D: TRBD2; CDR3: CAWSELAGREQYF; DNA: TGTGCCTGGAGTGAACTAGCGGGACGCGAGCAGTACTTC
J: TRBJ2-5; length: 11; V: TRBV6-2/TRBV6-3; size: few; D: NA; CDR3: CASNYQETQYF; DNA: TGTGCCAGCAATTACCAAGAGACCCAGTACTTC
J: TRBJ1-5; length: 14; V: TRBV20-1; size: many; D: NA; CDR3: CSASPGTSNQPQHF; DNA: TGCAGTGCCAGTCCGGGAACTAGCAATCAGCCCCAGCATTTT
J: TRBJ2-1; length: 15; V: TRBV6-2/TRBV6-3; size: medium-sized; D: NA; CDR3: CASRSNYNSYNEQFF; DNA: TGTGCCAGCAGATCAAACTACAACTCCTACAATGAGCAGTTCTTC
J: TRBJ1-1; length: 12; V: TRBV5-1; size: many; D: NA; CDR3: CASGVGNTEAFF; DNA: TGCGCCAGCGGGGTGGGGAACACTGAAGCTTTCTTT
J: TRBJ1-1; length: 11; V: TRBV2; size: many; D: NA; CDR3: CASRGDTEAFF; DNA: TGTGCCAGCAGGGGGGACACTGAAGCTTTCTTT
J: TRBJ1-2; length: 11; V: TRBV15; size: NA; D: NA; CDR3: CATIKSLGYTF; DNA: TGTGCCACCATCAAGTCATTGGGCTACACCTTC
J: TRBJ2-3; length: 17; V: TRBV9; size: NA; D: TRBD2; CDR3: CASRSKLAGAGTDTQYF; DNA: TGTGCCAGCAGAAGTAAACTAGCGGGAGCCGGGACAGATACGCAGTATTTT
J: TRBJ2-5; length: 12; V: TRBV28; size: NA; D: NA; CDR3: CAISLKGETQYF; DNA: TGTGCCATCTCCCTTAAGGGGGAGACCCAGTACTTC
J: TRBJ2-3; length: 12; V: TRBV20-1; size: many; D: TRBD1; CDR3: CSARQGEDTQYF; DNA: TGCAGTGCTAGGCAGGGGGAAGATACGCAGTATTTT
J: TRBJ2-5; length: 15; V: TRBV7-8; size: NA; D: TRBD1; CDR3: CASSLRQGVFETYYF; DNA: TGTGCCAGCAGCTTAAGGCAGGGGGTTTTCGAGACCTACTACTTC
J: TRBJ2-7; length: 13; V: TRBV27; size: NA; D: NA; CDR3: CASSDGGPYEQYF; DNA: TGTGCCAGCAGTGATGGAGGGCCCTACGAGCAGTACTTC
J: TRBJ2-5; length: 19; V: TRBV24-1; size: few; D: TRBD2; CDR3: CATSCAVDRASGLQETQYF; DNA: TGTGCCACCAGTTGCGCGGTTGATCGTGCTAGCGGGCTACAAGAGACCCAGTACTTT
J: TRBJ1-5; length: 14; V: TRBV6-5; size: NA; D: NA; CDR3: CASSNRISNQPQHF; DNA: TGTGCCAGCAGTAACAGGATTAGCAATCAGCCCCAGCATTTT
J: TRBJ1-1; length: 14; V: TRBV25-1; size: many; D: NA; CDR3: CASSDPWGLAEAFF; DNA: TGTGCCAGCAGTGATCCCTGGGGGCTGGCTGAAGCTTTCTTT
J: TRBJ2-5; length: 16; V: TRBV7-9; size: many; D: TRBD2; CDR3: CASSSTSGRGEETQYF; DNA: TGTGCCAGCAGCTCGACTAGCGGCCGTGGAGAAGAGACCCAGTACTTC
J: TRBJ2-2; length: 15; V: TRBV6-2/TRBV6-3; size: many; D: NA; CDR3: CASSPRPDGTGELFF; DNA: TGTGCCAGCAGCCCGCGGCCTGACGGCACCGGGGAGCTGTTTTTT
J: TRBJ2-7; length: 11; V: TRBV29-1; size: many; D: NA; CDR3: CSVVEAVEQYF; DNA: TGCAGCGTTGTAGAAGCTGTCGAGCAGTACTTC
J: TRBJ1-2; length: 15; V: TRBV3-1; size: many; D: TRBD1; CDR3: CASSQGIQGMGGYTF; DNA: TGTGCCAGCAGCCAAGGCATACAGGGGATGGGGGGCTACACCTTC
J: TRBJ1-1; length: 16; V: TRBV10-3; size: few; D: NA; CDR3: CAISDPIRGTPKEAFF; DNA: TGTGCCATCAGTGACCCGATCCGTGGGACCCCTAAGGAAGCTTTCTTT
J: TRBJ2-3; length: 15; V: TRBV7-2; size: NA; D: NA; CDR3: CASSLAGLALDTQYF; DNA: TGTGCCAGCAGCTTAGCCGGTCTAGCGTTAGATACGCAGTATTTT
J: TRBJ2-7; length: 13; V: TRBV12-3/TRBV12-4; size: few; D: NA; CDR3: CASSWQDYYEQYF; DNA: TGTGCCAGCAGCTGGCAGGACTACTACGAGCAGTACTTC
J: TRBJ1-5; length: 16; V: TRBV7-3; size: NA; D: NA; CDR3: CASSLTFMTSNQPQHF; DNA: TGTGCCAGCAGCTTAACGTTCATGACCAGCAATCAGCCCCAGCATTTT
J: TRBJ1-2; length: 15; V: TRBV28; size: NA; D: TRBD1; CDR3: CASRPTQGARGGYTF; DNA: TGTGCCAGCAGACCGACCCAGGGGGCGCGGGGTGGCTACACCTTC
J: TRBJ1-5; length: 13; V: TRBV20-1; size: many; D: NA; CDR3: CSARAGGNQPQHF; DNA: TGCAGTGCTAGAGCAGGGGGCAATCAGCCCCAGCATTTT
J: TRBJ2-1; length: 15; V: TRBV18; size: many; D: NA; CDR3: CASSPGASSYNEQFF; DNA: TGTGCCAGCTCGCCGGGGGCTAGCTCCTACAATGAGCAGTTCTTC
J: TRBJ1-1; length: 15; V: TRBV4-2; size: many; D: TRBD1; CDR3: CASSQGGTENTEAFF; DNA: TGTGCCAGCAGCCAAGGCGGGACAGAGAACACTGAAGCTTTCTTT
J: TRBJ1-5; length: 14; V: TRBV2; size: few; D: TRBD1; CDR3: CASTGGTGGQPQHF; DNA: TGTGCCAGCACCGGGGGGACAGGGGGTCAGCCCCAGCATTTT
J: TRBJ2-7; length: 15; V: TRBV28; size: many; D: NA; CDR3: CASHPPPPEGGMQYF; DNA: TGTGCCAGCCACCCCCCCCCCCCGGAGGGGGGAATGCAGTACTTC
J: TRBJ2-3; length: 12; V: TRBV6-4; size: few; D: NA; CDR3: CASSEGTDTQYF; DNA: TGTGCCAGCAGTGAGGGGACAGATACGCAGTATTTT
J: TRBJ2-1; length: 15; V: TRBV7-9; size: many; D: TRBD2; CDR3: CASSWGLAGDHEQFF; DNA: TGTGCCAGCAGCTGGGGACTAGCGGGAGACCATGAGCAGTTCTTC